This T cell receptor beta chain emerged from a study of cytomegalovirus exposure and HLA in healthy donors. The donors gave bone marrow, and they were healthy. The CDR3 has 17 residues. V lost 5 bases, J lost 0 bases, and 6 bases stayed unmatched. Germline assignment: CDR1 SGHTA and CDR2 FQGNSA. PCR used 60 Vbeta primers and 13 Jbeta primers. The data were produced by immunoSEQ multiplex PCR, yet TCRdb's version contains in-frame clones alone and is incomplete. The sample has under 140,000 clones, less than 85% seen once. Regarding this clone: Its antigen is unknown.

Overall study results and limits: Certain sequence variants were highly shared and formed a cluster, and this cluster was likely a sequencing artifact. Donor immune exposure was known only as CMV serostatus. Within a later analysis, the majority of CMV-associated TCR beta chains appeared HLA-restricted.

This chain links TRBV7-2 with TRBJ1-4; 10 positions agree with TRBD1. The receptor was derived from a man aged 25-45 years in good health and CMV-seropositive. The sample comprised PBMCs. Here the CDR3 DNA reads TGTGCCAGCAGCGGCGGACAGGGGGACGCAACTAATGAAAAACTGTTTTTT. Protein sequence: CASSGGQGDATNEKLFF.